This T cell receptor beta chain stems from a study of blood T cell repertoires in COVID-19. Background on the study: Sites across the United States, Italy and Spain contributed samples from acute and convalescent COVID-19. Sample material is recorded as cDNA or gDNA derived from T cells, B-cell-depleted T cells, or PBMCs.

TCRdb's table, derived via immunoSEQ multiplex PCR, lists solely in-frame clones and lacks some. The sample contains 200,000 to 250,000 clones, more than 85% of which appear only once. CDR1 LGHDT and CDR2 YNNKEL come from the germline V gene (reference sequence). The CDR3 covers 15 residues. Trimming took off 2 bases at V and 4 bases at J, with 14 bases between the two ends. The table lists this clone with a count of one. The sample consisted of peripheral blood. The sequence derives from a man in his sixties with COVID-19, enrolled during active disease. The rearrangement uses TRBV3-1 (or the pseudogene TRBV3-2) and TRBJ1-1; maybe TRBD1 (5 bases). The chain's CDR3 is CASSQRSGGVTEAFF. CDR3 bases: TGTGCCAGCAGCCAACGGTCCGGGGGAGTCACTGAAGCTTTCTTT.